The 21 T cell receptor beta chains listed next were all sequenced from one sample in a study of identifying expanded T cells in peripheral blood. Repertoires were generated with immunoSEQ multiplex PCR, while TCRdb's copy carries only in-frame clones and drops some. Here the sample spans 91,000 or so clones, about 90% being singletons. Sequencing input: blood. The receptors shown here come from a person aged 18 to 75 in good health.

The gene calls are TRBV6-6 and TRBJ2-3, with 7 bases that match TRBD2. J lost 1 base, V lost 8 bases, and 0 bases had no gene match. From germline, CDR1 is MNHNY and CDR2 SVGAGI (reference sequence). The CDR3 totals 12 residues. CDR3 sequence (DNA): TGTGCCAGCGGGAGGGGCACAGATACGCAGTATTTT. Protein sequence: CASGRGTDTQYF.

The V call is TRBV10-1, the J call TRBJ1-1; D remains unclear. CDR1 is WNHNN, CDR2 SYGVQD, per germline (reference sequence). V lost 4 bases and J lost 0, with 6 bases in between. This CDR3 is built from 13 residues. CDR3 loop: CASSGHLNTEAFF. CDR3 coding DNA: TGCGCCAGCAGTGGACACTTGAACACTGAAGCTTTCTTT.

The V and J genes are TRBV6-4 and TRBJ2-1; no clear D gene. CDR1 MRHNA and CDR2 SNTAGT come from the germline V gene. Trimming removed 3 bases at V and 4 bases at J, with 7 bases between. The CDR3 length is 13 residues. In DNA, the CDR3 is TGTGCCAGCAGTGAAGGCGAGTACAATGAGCAGTTCTTC. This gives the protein CASSEGEYNEQFF.

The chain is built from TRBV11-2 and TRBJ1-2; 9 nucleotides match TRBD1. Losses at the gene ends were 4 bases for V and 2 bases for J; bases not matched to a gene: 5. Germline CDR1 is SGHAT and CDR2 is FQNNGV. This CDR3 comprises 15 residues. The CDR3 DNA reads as TGTGCCAGCAGCTCCCCGGGACAGGGCAACTATGGCTACACCTTC. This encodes CASSSPGQGNYGYTF.

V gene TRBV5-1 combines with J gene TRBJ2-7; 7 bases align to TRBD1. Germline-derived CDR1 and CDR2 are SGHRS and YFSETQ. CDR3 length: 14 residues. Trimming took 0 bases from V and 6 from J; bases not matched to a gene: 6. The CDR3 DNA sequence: TGCGCCAGCAGCTTGGGGCGACAGGGCTTCGAGCAGTACTTC. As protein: CASSLGRQGFEQYF.

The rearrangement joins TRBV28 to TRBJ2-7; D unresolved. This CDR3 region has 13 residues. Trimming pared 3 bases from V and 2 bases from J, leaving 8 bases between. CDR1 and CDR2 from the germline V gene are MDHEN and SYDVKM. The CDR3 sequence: CASSFLVPYEQYF. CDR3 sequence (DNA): TGTGCCAGCAGTTTTTTAGTTCCCTACGAGCAGTACTTC.

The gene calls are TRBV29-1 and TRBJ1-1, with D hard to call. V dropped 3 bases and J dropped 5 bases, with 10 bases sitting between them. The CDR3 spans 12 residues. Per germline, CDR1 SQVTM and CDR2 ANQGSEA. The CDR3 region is CSVELRDTEAFF. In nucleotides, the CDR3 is TGCAGCGTTGAGTTAAGGGATACTGAAGCTTTCTTT.

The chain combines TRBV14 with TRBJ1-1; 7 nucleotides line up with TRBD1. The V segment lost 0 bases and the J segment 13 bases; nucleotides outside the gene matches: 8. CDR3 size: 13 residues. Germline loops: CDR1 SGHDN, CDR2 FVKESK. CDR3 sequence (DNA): TGTGCCAGCAGCCAAGATTGGGGGACAGTATATTTCTTT. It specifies CASSQDWGTVYFF.

The CDR3 region has the DNA TGTGCCAGCAGCCGGGGCCCCTCCTACAATGAGCAGTTCTTC. This codes for CASSRGPSYNEQFF. The gene calls are TRBV5-4 and TRBJ2-1; D tentatively reads TRBD1 or TRBD2 (5 bases each). CDR1 is SGHNT, CDR2 YYREEE, per germline (reference sequence). The germline V and J ends were trimmed by 4 bases and 0 bases, with 8 bases remaining between them. CDR3 length: 14 residues.

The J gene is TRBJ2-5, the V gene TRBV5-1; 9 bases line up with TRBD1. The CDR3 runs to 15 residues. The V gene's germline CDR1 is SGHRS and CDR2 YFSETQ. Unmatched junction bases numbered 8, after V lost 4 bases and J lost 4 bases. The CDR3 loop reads CASSGSTGGLETQYF. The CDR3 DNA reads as TGCGCCAGCAGCGGAAGTACAGGGGGCCTAGAGACCCAGTACTTC.

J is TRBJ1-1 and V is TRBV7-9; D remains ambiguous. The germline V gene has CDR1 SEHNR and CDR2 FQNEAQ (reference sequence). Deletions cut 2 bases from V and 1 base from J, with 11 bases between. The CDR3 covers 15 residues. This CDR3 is CASSLFLSGNTEAFF. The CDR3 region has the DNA TGTGCCAGCAGCTTATTTTTATCGGGGAACACTGAAGCTTTCTTT.

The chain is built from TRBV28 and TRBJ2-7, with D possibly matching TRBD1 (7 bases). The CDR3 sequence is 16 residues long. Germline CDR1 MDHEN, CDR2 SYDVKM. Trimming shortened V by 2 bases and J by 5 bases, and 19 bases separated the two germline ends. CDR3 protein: CASSLPRGAPLDEQYF. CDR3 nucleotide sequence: TGTGCCAGCAGTTTACCCAGGGGGGCGCCACTCGACGAGCAGTACTTC.

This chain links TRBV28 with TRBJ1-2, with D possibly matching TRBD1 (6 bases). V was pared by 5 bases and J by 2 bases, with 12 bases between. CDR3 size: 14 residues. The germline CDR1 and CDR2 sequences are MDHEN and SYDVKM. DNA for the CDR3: TGTGCCAGCAGTCTCCCGGGGGGCAACTATGGCTACACCTTC. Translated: CASSLPGGNYGYTF.

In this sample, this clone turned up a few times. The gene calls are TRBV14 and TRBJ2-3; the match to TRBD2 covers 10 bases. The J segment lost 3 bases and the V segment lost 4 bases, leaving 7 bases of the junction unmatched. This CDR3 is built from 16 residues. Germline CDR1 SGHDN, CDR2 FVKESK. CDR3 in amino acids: CASSPLAGAVTDTQYF. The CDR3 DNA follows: TGTGCCAGCAGCCCTCTAGCGGGAGCAGTAACAGATACGCAGTATTTT.

CDR3: CAWRKGQNNEKLFF. In DNA, the CDR3 is TGTGCCTGGAGGAAGGGACAGAATAATGAAAAACTGTTTTTT. The chain employs TRBV30 and TRBJ1-4, with 7 bases aligning to TRBD1. The CDR3 length is 14 residues. V dropped 3 bases and J dropped 4; count of bases not matched to a gene: 5. Germline values: CDR1 GTSNPN, CDR2 SVGIG (reference sequence).

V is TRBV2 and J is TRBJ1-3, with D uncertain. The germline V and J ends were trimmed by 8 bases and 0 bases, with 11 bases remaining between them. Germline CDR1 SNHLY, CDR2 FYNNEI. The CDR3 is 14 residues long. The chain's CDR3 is CASRSHTSGNTIYF. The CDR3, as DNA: TGTGCCAGCCGAAGTCATACCTCTGGAAACACCATATATTTT. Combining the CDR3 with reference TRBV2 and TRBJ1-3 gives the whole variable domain EPEVTQTPSHQVTQMGQEVILRCVPISNHLYFYWYRQILGQKVEFLVSFYNNEISEKSEIFDDQFSVERPDGSNFTLKIRSTKLEDSAMYFCASRSHTSGNTIYFGEGSWLTVV.

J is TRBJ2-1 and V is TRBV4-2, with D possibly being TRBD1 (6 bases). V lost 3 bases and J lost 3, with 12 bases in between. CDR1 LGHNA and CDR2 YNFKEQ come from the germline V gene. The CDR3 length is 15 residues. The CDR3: CASSQTQGDYNEQFF. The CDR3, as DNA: TGTGCCAGCAGCCAGACACAGGGAGACTACAATGAGCAGTTCTTC.

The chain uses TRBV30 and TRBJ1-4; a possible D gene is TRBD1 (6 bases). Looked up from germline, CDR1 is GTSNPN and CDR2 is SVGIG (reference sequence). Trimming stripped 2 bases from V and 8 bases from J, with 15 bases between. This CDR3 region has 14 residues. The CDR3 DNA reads TGTGCCTGGAGTACGACCAGGGGATCCGAAAAACTGTTTTTT. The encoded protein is CAWSTTRGSEKLFF.

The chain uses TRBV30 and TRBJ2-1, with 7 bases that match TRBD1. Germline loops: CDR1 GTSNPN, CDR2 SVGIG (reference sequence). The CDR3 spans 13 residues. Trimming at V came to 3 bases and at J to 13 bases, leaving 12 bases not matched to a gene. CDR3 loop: CAWRSGTATGQFF. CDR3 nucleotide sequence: TGTGCCTGGAGATCGGGGACAGCAACGGGCCAGTTCTTC.

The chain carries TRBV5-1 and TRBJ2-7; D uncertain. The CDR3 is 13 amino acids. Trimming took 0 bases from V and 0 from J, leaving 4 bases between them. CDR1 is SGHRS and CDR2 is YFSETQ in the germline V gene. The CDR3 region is CASSLVASYEQYF. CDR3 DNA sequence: TGCGCCAGCAGCTTGGTAGCCTCCTACGAGCAGTACTTC.

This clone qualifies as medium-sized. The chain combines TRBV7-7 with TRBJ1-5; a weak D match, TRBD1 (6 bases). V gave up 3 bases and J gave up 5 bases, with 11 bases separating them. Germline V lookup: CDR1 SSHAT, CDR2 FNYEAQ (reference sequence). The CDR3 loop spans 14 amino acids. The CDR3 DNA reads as TGTGCCAGCAGCTTTCGACAGGTCGATCAGCCCCAGCATTTT. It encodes CASSFRQVDQPQHF.